This section outlines one T cell receptor beta chain sequence together with its context. As yet, its antigen is unknown. This sample was included in a study of graft-versus-host responses after intestinal transplantation. Sequenced by immunoSEQ multiplex PCR; TCRdb stores in-frame clones only, minus some. The sample yields roughly 36,000 clones, 90% to 95% seen once. The CDR3 is made up of 14 amino acids. The junction had 6 bases not matched to a gene; V was cut back by 3 bases and J by 7 bases. Germline V gene sequence: CDR1 SEHNR, CDR2 FQNEAQ (reference sequence). Study observations and caveats: Individuals carrying graft-donor T cell macrochimerism showed high graft-versus-host to host-versus-graft clonal ratios in allografts. GvH clonotypes were identified within recipient marrow, with a subset emerging first in ileum or blood. Peak circulating GvH clone levels tracked with early post-transplant HvG declines.

The TCR was taken from a human donor who was the organ donor for an intestinal transplant. The material sequenced was unstimulated CD8+ T cells sorted from spleen or lymph node cells, taken before transplant. This sequence joins TRBV7-9 and TRBJ1-5; 7 nucleotides agree with TRBD1. The CDR3 nucleotides read TGTGCCAGCAGCTTGGGCAGGGGGAGGCAGCCCCAGCATTTT. This gives the protein CASSLGRGRQPQHF. Full variable domain (rest looked up from reference TRBV7-9 and TRBJ1-5): DTGVSQNPRHKITKRGQNVTFRCDPISEHNRLYWYRQTLGQGPEFLTYFQNEAQLEKSRLLSDRFSAERPKGSFSTLEIQRTEQGDSAMYLCASSLGRGRQPQHFGDGTRLSIL.